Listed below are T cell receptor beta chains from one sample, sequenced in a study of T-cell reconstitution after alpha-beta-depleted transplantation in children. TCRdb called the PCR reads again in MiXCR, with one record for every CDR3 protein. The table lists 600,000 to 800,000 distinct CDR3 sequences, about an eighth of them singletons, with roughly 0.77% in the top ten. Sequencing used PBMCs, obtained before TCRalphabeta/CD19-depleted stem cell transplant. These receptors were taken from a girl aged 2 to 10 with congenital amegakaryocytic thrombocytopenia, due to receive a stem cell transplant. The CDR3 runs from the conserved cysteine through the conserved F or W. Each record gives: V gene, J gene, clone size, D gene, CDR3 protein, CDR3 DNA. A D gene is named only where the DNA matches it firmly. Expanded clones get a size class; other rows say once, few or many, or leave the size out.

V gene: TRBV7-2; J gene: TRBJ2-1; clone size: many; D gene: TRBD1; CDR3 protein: CASRFRGLDSYNEQFF; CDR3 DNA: TGTGCCAGCAGATTCAGGGGGCTAGACTCCTACAATGAGCAGTTCTTC
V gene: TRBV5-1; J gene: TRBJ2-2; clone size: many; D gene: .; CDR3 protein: CASSLGVTNTGELFF; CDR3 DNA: TGCGCCAGCAGCTTGGGTGTCACTAACACCGGGGAGCTGTTTTTT
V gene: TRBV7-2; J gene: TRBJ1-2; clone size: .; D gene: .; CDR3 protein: CASNSFWGAERGFTF; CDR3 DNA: TGTGCCAGCAACTCTTTCTGGGGAGCCGAACGTGGCTTCACCTTC
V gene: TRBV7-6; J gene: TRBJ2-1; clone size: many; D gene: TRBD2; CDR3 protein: CASSSLVVAGAHIVYNEQFF; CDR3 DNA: TGTGCCAGCAGCTCCCTGGTAGTAGCGGGAGCCCACATTGTGTACAATGAGCAGTTCTTC
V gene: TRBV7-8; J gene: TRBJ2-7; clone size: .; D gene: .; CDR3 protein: CASSLIPYEQYF; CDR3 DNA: TGTGCCAGCAGCTTAATACCCTACGAGCAGTACTTC
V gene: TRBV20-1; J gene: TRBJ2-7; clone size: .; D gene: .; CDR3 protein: CSARGPLAYEQYF; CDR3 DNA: TGCAGTGCTAGAGGTCCACTTGCCTACGAGCAGTACTTC
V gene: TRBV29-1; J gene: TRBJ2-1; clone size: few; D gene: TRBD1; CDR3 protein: CSVEEPGQGMNEQFF; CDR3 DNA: TGCAGCGTTGAAGAACCGGGACAGGGTATGAATGAGCAGTTCTTC
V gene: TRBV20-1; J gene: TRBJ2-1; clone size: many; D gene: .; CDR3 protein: CSAFGLAPTYNEQFF; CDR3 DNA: TGCAGTGCTTTCGGCCTAGCCCCTACCTACAATGAGCAGTTCTTC
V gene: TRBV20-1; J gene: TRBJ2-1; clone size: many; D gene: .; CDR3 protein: CSAGWDRNNNEQFF; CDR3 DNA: TGCAGTGCTGGCTGGGACCGTAATAACAATGAGCAGTTCTTC
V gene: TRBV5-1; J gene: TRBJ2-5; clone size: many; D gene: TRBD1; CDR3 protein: CASRNPGTVETQYF; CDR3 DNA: TGCGCCAGTAGAAACCCCGGGACAGTAGAGACCCAGTACTTC
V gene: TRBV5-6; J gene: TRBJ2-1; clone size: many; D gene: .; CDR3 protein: CASSFEGQFRSYNEQFF; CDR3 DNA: TGTGCCAGCAGCTTTGAAGGACAGTTTCGCTCCTACAATGAGCAGTTCTTC
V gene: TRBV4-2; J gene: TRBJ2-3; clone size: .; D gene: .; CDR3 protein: CASSQGGQGIDTQYF; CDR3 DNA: TGTGCCAGCAGCCAAGGGGGGCAGGGTATAGATACGCAGTATTTT
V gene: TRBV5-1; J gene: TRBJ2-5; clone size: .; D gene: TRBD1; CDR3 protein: CASSFLTGLQETQYF; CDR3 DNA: TGCGCCAGCAGCTTCCTGACAGGGCTCCAAGAGACCCAGTACTTC
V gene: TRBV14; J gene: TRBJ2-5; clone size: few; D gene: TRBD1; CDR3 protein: CASSQIQGEETQYF; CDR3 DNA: TGTGCCAGCAGCCAAATCCAGGGGGAAGAGACCCAGTACTTC
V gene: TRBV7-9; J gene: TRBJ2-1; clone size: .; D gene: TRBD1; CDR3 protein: CASSPRDRDLNEQFF; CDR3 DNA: TGTGCCAGCAGCCCGCGGGACAGGGATCTGAATGAGCAGTTCTTC
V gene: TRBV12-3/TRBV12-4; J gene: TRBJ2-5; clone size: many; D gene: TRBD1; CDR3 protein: CASQQGSLETQYF; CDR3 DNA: TGTGCCAGCCAACAGGGGTCTTTAGAGACCCAGTACTTC
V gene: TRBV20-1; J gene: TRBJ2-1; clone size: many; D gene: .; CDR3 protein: CSARDSRRNSYNEQFF; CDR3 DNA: TGCAGTGCTAGAGATAGTCGGCGAAACTCCTACAATGAGCAGTTCTTC
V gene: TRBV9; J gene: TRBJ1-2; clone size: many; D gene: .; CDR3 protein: CASSVGQGGLGYTF; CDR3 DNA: TGTGCCAGCAGCGTAGGCCAGGGAGGTCTTGGCTACACCTTC
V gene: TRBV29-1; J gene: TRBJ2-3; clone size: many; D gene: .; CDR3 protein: CSVDGGLDTQYF; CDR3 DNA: TGCAGCGTTGACGGGGGCCTAGATACGCAGTATTTT
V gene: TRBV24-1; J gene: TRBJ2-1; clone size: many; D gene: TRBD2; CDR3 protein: CATSLSGTPINEQFF; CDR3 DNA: TGTGCCACCAGTCTGAGCGGGACCCCCATCAATGAGCAGTTCTTC
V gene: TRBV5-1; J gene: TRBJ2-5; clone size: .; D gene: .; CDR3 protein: CVSSAPQGLVTQYF; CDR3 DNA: TGCGTCAGCAGCGCCCCTCAGGGTCTGGTGACCCAGTACTTC
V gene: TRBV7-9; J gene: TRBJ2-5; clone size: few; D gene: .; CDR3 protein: CALDVRDSQETQYF; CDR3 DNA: TGTGCCCTCGACGTCCGAGACAGTCAAGAGACCCAGTACTTC
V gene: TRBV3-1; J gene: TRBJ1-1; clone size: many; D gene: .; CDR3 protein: CASSQEGTNTEAFF; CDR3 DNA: TGTGCCAGCAGCCAAGAAGGGACGAACACTGAAGCTTTCTTT
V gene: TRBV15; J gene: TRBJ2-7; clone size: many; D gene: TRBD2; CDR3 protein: CATASGGSSYEQYF; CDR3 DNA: TGTGCCACCGCGTCGGGGGGAAGCTCCTACGAGCAGTACTTC
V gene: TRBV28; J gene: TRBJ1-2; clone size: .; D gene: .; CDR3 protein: CASSLSGHTYGYTF; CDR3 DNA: TGTGCCAGCAGTCTCTCGGGACACACCTATGGCTACACCTTC
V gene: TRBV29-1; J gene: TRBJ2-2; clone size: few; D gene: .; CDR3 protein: CSVGKIGGTGELFF; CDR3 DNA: TGCAGCGTTGGCAAGATAGGGGGGACCGGGGAGCTGTTTTTT
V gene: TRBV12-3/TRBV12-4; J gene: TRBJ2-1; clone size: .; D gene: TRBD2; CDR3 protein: CASAAGAGGEDEQFF; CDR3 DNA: TGTGCCAGCGCCGCAGGAGCGGGAGGGGAGGATGAGCAGTTCTTC
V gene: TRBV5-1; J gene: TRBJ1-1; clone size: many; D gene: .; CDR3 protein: CASSFPPGTEAFF; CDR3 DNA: TGCGCCAGCAGCTTCCCCCCAGGCACTGAAGCTTTCTTT
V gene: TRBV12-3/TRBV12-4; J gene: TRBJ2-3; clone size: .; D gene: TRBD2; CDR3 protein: CASSYELAITDTQYF; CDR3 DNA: TGTGCCAGCAGCTATGAACTAGCGATCACAGATACGCAGTATTTT